This passage covers 22 T cell receptor beta chains from one sample sequenced in a study of shared clonotypes between healthy human individuals. Assay used: immunoSEQ multiplex PCR; TCRdb lists only in-frame clones, some missing. The repertoire has 2 million to 2.5 million clones, around 95% of them found once; the top ten carry 0.13%. Source material: naive CD4+ T cells sorted from blood. Documented subset: CD45RA+ positively selected. The receptors were gathered from a man aged 18 to 35 in good health.

The chain combines TRBV7-9 with TRBJ2-1, with D perhaps matching TRBD1 (6 bases). Germline CDR1 is SEHNR and CDR2 is FQNEAQ (reference sequence). This CDR3 spans 14 amino acids. V dropped 0 bases and J dropped 8 bases, with 11 bases sitting between them. The CDR3 DNA reads as TGTGCCAGCAGCTTAGCCGCGGCAGGGGATGAGCAGTTCTTC. This codes for CASSLAAAGDEQFF.

This chain connects TRBV4-1 to TRBJ1-2; D unclear. The germline V gene has CDR1 MGHRA and CDR2 YSYEKL. This CDR3 contains 16 residues. Trimming took 1 base from V and 0 from J, leaving 12 bases between them. CDR3 sequence: CASSQGSQAANYGYTF. The CDR3 DNA reads TGCGCCAGCAGCCAAGGTAGTCAGGCAGCTAACTATGGCTACACCTTC.

The chain employs TRBV28 and TRBJ1-5, with D hard to call. This CDR3 has 14 amino acids. Germline V gene data show CDR1 as MDHEN and CDR2 as SYDVKM. Trimming took off 5 bases at V and 3 bases at J, with 11 bases between the two ends. The CDR3 bases are TGTGCCAGCAGTCCTCGAGAGGCCAATCAGCCCCAGCATTTT. This gives the protein CASSPREANQPQHF.

The CDR3 here is CASSPSDLGRGVSNSNQPQHF. CDR3 DNA: TGTGCCAGCTCACCATCCGACCTTGGCAGGGGGGTCTCAAATAGCAATCAGCCCCAGCATTTT. The rearrangement uses TRBV18 and TRBJ1-5, with 7 bases lining up with TRBD1. The V gene's germline CDR1 is KGHSH and CDR2 LQKENI. The V gene end was trimmed by 2 bases and the J gene end by 0 bases; junction bases not matched to a gene: 19. The CDR3 sequence is 21 residues long.

The chain recombines TRBV11-2 with TRBJ2-2; 9 nucleotides line up with TRBD2. CDR1 is SGHAT, CDR2 FQNNGV, per germline. Losses at the gene ends were 5 bases for V and 1 base for J; bases not matched to a gene: 5. The CDR3 runs to 16 residues. The CDR3 DNA reads TGTGCCAGCAGCCACCAGACTAGCGGGAACACCGGGGAGCTGTTTTTT. It is translated as CASSHQTSGNTGELFF.

The genes are TRBV27 and TRBJ2-2; 9 bases are a match to TRBD2. Germline V gene data show CDR1 as MNHEY and CDR2 as SMNVEV (reference sequence). After removal of 3 bases from V and 6 bases from J, the junction contained 8 bases not matched to a gene. The CDR3 contains 16 residues. Here the CDR3 DNA reads TGTGCCAGCAGTTTTAGTAGCGGGAGTTCATCCGGGGAGCTGTTTTTT. Encoded protein: CASSFSSGSSSGELFF.

Details on this clone: The sample carries other DNA sequences with the same CDR3. This rearrangement joins TRBV6-5 to TRBJ1-1, with no clear D. This CDR3 is 13 amino acids long. The V end lost 3 bases, the J end lost 1 base, and 6 bases lay between the germline ends. Germline V gives CDR1 MNHEY, CDR2 SVGAGI. The CDR3 here is CASSYGENTEAFF. CDR3 DNA: TGTGCCAGCAGTTATGGCGAGAACACTGAAGCTTTCTTT.

In regard to this clone: Different DNA sequences within this sample yield the same CDR3. This chain joins TRBV10-3 and TRBJ2-5, with TRBD1 matching over 8 bases. CDR1 and CDR2 (germline): ENHRY, SYGVKD. V lost 6 bases to trimming and J lost 2 bases; unmatched junction nucleotides: 5. The length of the CDR3 is 14 residues. The CDR3 sequence: CAIRPGTGQETQYF. The CDR3 coding sequence is TGTGCCATCAGGCCCGGGACAGGACAAGAGACCCAGTACTTC.

Note on this clone: Other DNA sequences in this sample translate to the same CDR3. The chain joins TRBV5-1 to TRBJ1-3, with D unclear. Germline V gene data show CDR1 as SGHRS and CDR2 as YFSETQ. CDR3 size: 15 residues. Trimming removed 0 bases from V and 0 bases from J, with 7 bases in between. The CDR3 loop reads CASSLDPGSGNTIYF. The DNA for the CDR3 is TGCGCCAGCAGCTTGGACCCGGGCTCTGGAAACACCATATATTTT. The full variable domain, in which reference TRBV5-1 and TRBJ1-3 provide the parts outside the CDR3, is KAGVTQTPRYLIKTRGQQVTLSCSPISGHRSVSWYQQTPGQGLQFLFEYFSETQRNKGNFPGRFSGRQFSNSRSEMNVSTLELGDSALYLCASSLDPGSGNTIYFGEGSWLTVV.

The V and J genes are TRBV6-6 and TRBJ2-2; either TRBD1 or TRBD2 may fit D (6 bases each). V was pared by 4 bases and J by 2 bases, with 14 bases between. Germline V gene lookup returns CDR1 MNHNY and CDR2 SVGAGI (reference sequence). The CDR3 contains 16 residues. The CDR3 nucleotides are TGTGCCAGCAGTTTACGGGGGACACTCAACACCGGGGAGCTGTTTTTT. Its translation is CASSLRGTLNTGELFF.

The rearrangement links TRBV21-1 to TRBJ1-2; the table's D call TRBD1 went unverified against the DNA. TRBV21-1 is noted as a pseudogene. The CDR3 extends over 18 amino acids. The CDR3 loop is CASSKFHMGAGSNYGYTF. Written as DNA, the CDR3 is TGTGCCAGCAGCAAATTTCATATGGGCGCAGGGTCAAACTATGGCTACACCTTC.

The rearrangement uses TRBV29-1 and TRBJ1-2; possible D gene TRBD1, 6 bases. Per the germline V gene, CDR1 is SQVTM and CDR2 is ANQGSEA. The ends were cut back, 4 bases at V and 4 bases at J, with 16 bases in the middle. The CDR3 sequence is 14 residues long. This chain's CDR3 is CSVGSGGLSYGYTF. Here the CDR3 DNA reads TGCAGCGTTGGGTCGGGGGGGCTCAGCTATGGCTACACCTTC.

V is TRBV28 and J is TRBJ1-2; weak D call: TRBD1 (6 bases). Germline V gives CDR1 MDHEN, CDR2 SYDVKM. The CDR3 is 17 residues long. V lost 3 bases and J 3 bases, leaving 20 bases between the germline ends. CDR3 nucleotide sequence: TGTGCCAGCAGTTTTGGGGGGAGGGCCCAGGGGCACTATGGCTACACCTTC. Translation gives CASSFGGRAQGHYGYTF.

This clone was seen a single time. The same CDR3 can be traced to other DNA sequences in this sample. The chain is built from TRBV2 and TRBJ2-2; unclear D gene. Per germline, CDR1 SNHLY and CDR2 FYNNEI. With 3 bases removed from V and 2 bases from J, the gap between germline ends came to 7 bases. The length of the CDR3 is 14 residues. CDR3 residues: CASSDSRNTGELFF. CDR3 coding DNA: TGTGCCAGCAGTGATAGCCGCAACACCGGGGAGCTGTTTTTT.

This clone was detected once. The chain recombines TRBV7-2 with TRBJ2-5, with 8 positions matching TRBD2. Trimming took 5 bases from V and 2 from J; bases not matched to a gene: 7. This CDR3 is 15 amino acids long. Per germline, CDR1 SGHTA and CDR2 FQGNSA. The CDR3, as DNA: TGTGCCAGCAGCCCGCCGGGAGGGAAACAAGAGACCCAGTACTTC. Protein product: CASSPPGGKQETQYF.

This rearrangement joins TRBV2 to TRBJ2-3; possible D gene TRBD1, 6 bases. V was clipped by 4 bases and J by 4 bases, with 9 bases between them. Per the germline V gene, CDR1 is SNHLY and CDR2 is FYNNEI. This CDR3 contains 13 residues. DNA for the CDR3: TGTGCCAGCAGTGGACAGGCGCCAGATACGCAGTATTTT. It specifies CASSGQAPDTQYF.

The rearrangement uses TRBV15 and TRBJ1-2, with unresolved D. Germline V gives CDR1 LNHNV, CDR2 YYDKDF (reference sequence). V dropped 3 bases and J dropped 8 bases, with 13 bases sitting between them. This CDR3 spans 13 amino acids. The CDR3, as DNA: TGTGCCACCAGCAGGGACCCCGTATGGGGCTACACCTTC. Translating it yields CATSRDPVWGYTF.

V gene TRBV7-9 combines with J gene TRBJ2-1, with a weak D call TRBD2 (5 bases). The CDR3 length is 13 residues. The V gene lost 5 bases and the J gene lost 8 bases, with 13 bases spanning the gap. Looked up from germline, CDR1 is SEHNR and CDR2 is FQNEAQ (reference sequence). CDR3 region: CASSAGRAHEQFF. CDR3 sequence (DNA): TGTGCCAGCAGCGCGGGCCGAGCCCATGAGCAGTTCTTC.

This chain joins TRBV10-3 and TRBJ2-1, with D perhaps TRBD2 (7 bases). Germline V gene data show CDR1 as ENHRY and CDR2 as SYGVKD. The CDR3 is made up of 12 amino acids. V was pared by 10 bases and J by 6 bases, with 13 bases between. The CDR3 region is CATGGSGNEQFF. The CDR3 coding sequence is TGTGCCACGGGGGGCAGTGGCAATGAGCAGTTCTTC.

This chain's CDR3 is CASSYPADRRALSSYEQYF. CDR3 bases: TGTGCCAGCAGTTATCCGGCGGACCGGAGGGCCCTAAGCTCCTACGAGCAGTACTTC. This chain joins TRBV6-9 and TRBJ2-7; tentatively, D is TRBD2 (6 bases). Trimming pared 2 bases from V and 0 bases from J, leaving 23 bases between. This CDR3 is 19 amino acids long. CDR1 is MNHGY, CDR2 SVAAGI, per germline.

The chain has TRBV6-5 and TRBJ1-1; the D is unclear. V gave up 2 bases and J gave up 0 bases, with 10 bases separating them. CDR1 and CDR2 (germline): MNHEY, SVGAGI. This CDR3 comprises 15 residues. CDR3 loop: CASSYVAAMNTEAFF. CDR3 in DNA: TGTGCCAGCAGTTACGTGGCAGCGATGAACACTGAAGCTTTCTTT.

The count of this clone is one. This chain joins TRBV7-2 and TRBJ2-2; tentative D call: TRBD2 (7 bases). The CDR3 totals 14 residues. Between the trimmed V and J ends, which lost 10 bases and 4 bases, there was a span of 16 bases. The germline CDR1 and CDR2 sequences are SGHTA and FQGNSA. The CDR3, as DNA: TGTGCCACAGGGGCTAGCGGAATCACCGGGGAGCTGTTTTTT. Its translation is CATGASGITGELFF.